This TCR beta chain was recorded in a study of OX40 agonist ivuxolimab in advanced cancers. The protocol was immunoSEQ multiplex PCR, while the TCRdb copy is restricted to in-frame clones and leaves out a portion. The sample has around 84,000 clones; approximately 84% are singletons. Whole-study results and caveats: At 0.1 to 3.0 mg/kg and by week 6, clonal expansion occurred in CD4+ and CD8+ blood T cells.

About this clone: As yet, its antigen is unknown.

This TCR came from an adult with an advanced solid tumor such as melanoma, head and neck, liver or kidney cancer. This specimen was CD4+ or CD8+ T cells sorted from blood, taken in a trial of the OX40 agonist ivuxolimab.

The CDR3 loop is CASSLTGARRSSNEQFF. The CDR3 DNA reads as TGTGCCAGCAGCTTGACGGGGGCCCGGCGTTCGTCCAATGAGCAGTTCTTC. J is TRBJ2-1 and V is TRBV11-2; D might be TRBD1 or TRBD2, each matching 6 bases. Germline CDR1 SGHAT, CDR2 FQNNGV. The CDR3 is made up of 17 amino acids. V shed 3 bases and J shed 6 bases, with 21 bases lying between them.